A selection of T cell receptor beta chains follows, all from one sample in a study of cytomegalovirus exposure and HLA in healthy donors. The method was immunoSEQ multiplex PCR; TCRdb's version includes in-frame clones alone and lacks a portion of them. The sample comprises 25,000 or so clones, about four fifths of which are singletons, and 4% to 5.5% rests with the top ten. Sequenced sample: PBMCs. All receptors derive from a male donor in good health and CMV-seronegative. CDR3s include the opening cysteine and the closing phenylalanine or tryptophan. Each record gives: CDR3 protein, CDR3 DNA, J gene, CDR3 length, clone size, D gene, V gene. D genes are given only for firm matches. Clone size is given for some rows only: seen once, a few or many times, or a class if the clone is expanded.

cdr3_aa: CASSLTGVDGYTF
cdr3_nt: TGTGCCAGCAGTTTAACAGGGGTGGACGGCTACACCTTC
j_call: TRBJ1-2
cdr3_length: 13
clone_size: few
d_call: TRBD1
v_call: TRBV27

cdr3_aa: CASSPRTGTGSYEQYF
cdr3_nt: TGTGCCAGCAGTCCACGTACCGGGACAGGGAGTTACGAGCAGTACTTC
j_call: TRBJ2-7
cdr3_length: 16
clone_size: .
d_call: TRBD1
v_call: TRBV2

cdr3_aa: CASSLQGPSGANVLTF
cdr3_nt: TGTGCCAGTAGTCTACAGGGACCCTCTGGGGCCAACGTCCTGACTTTC
j_call: TRBJ2-6
cdr3_length: 16
clone_size: .
d_call: .
v_call: TRBV19

cdr3_aa: CASSLDWGRNTEAFF
cdr3_nt: TGTGCCAGCAGCTTAGACTGGGGGCGAAACACTGAAGCTTTCTTT
j_call: TRBJ1-1
cdr3_length: 15
clone_size: .
d_call: .
v_call: TRBV7-9

cdr3_aa: CASSLATMLLPWTGNEQFF
cdr3_nt: TGTGCCAGCAGCTTAGCGACGATGCTACTACCCTGGACGGGGAATGAGCAGTTCTTC
j_call: TRBJ2-1
cdr3_length: 19
clone_size: .
d_call: .
v_call: TRBV7-2

cdr3_aa: CASTLPGLSNEQYF
cdr3_nt: TGCGCCAGCACCCTTCCGGGACTAAGTAATGAGCAGTACTTC
j_call: TRBJ2-7
cdr3_length: 14
clone_size: few
d_call: TRBD2
v_call: TRBV10-1

cdr3_aa: CASSSRRGQETQYF
cdr3_nt: TGTGCCAGCAGTTCTCGGAGGGGACAAGAGACCCAGTACTTC
j_call: TRBJ2-5
cdr3_length: 14
clone_size: .
d_call: .
v_call: TRBV6-5

cdr3_aa: CASSVRTGFTEAFF
cdr3_nt: TGTGCCAGCAGCGTACGGACAGGGTTCACTGAAGCTTTCTTT
j_call: TRBJ1-1
cdr3_length: 14
clone_size: .
d_call: TRBD1
v_call: TRBV9

cdr3_aa: CASSLLGDNTDTQYF
cdr3_nt: TGTGCCAGCAGCTTATTAGGGGACAACACAGATACGCAGTATTTT
j_call: TRBJ2-3
cdr3_length: 15
clone_size: .
d_call: .
v_call: TRBV13

cdr3_aa: CAGSLAGPDTQYF
cdr3_nt: TGTGCCGGCTCTCTAGCGGGGCCAGATACGCAGTATTTT
j_call: TRBJ2-3
cdr3_length: 13
clone_size: .
d_call: TRBD2
v_call: TRBV30

cdr3_aa: CASSPTWVTGELFF
cdr3_nt: TGTGCCAGCAGCCCGACATGGGTAACCGGGGAGCTGTTTTTT
j_call: TRBJ2-2
cdr3_length: 14
clone_size: .
d_call: .
v_call: TRBV5-5

cdr3_aa: CASSQETGGFENYGYTF
cdr3_nt: TGTGCCAGCAGCCAAGAAACAGGGGGCTTCGAAAACTATGGCTACACCTTC
j_call: TRBJ1-2
cdr3_length: 17
clone_size: .
d_call: TRBD1
v_call: TRBV4-2

cdr3_aa: CASSKTRGGLSGANVLTF
cdr3_nt: TGTGCCAGTAGTAAGACTAGAGGGGGCCTCTCTGGGGCCAACGTCCTGACTTTC
j_call: TRBJ2-6
cdr3_length: 18
clone_size: .
d_call: .
v_call: TRBV19

cdr3_aa: CASSVGGPIDTQYF
cdr3_nt: TGTGCCAGCAGCGTGGGGGGGCCTATAGATACGCAGTATTTT
j_call: TRBJ2-3
cdr3_length: 14
clone_size: .
d_call: .
v_call: TRBV9

cdr3_aa: CASSPWILADNEQFF
cdr3_nt: TGTGCCAGCAGCCCCTGGATTCTCGCGGACAATGAGCAGTTCTTC
j_call: TRBJ2-1
cdr3_length: 15
clone_size: .
d_call: .
v_call: TRBV7-9

cdr3_aa: CAWGRERGRGGTDTQYF
cdr3_nt: TGTGCCTGGGGTCGAGAACGGGGGCGGGGGGGCACAGATACGCAGTATTTT
j_call: TRBJ2-3
cdr3_length: 17
clone_size: few
d_call: TRBD2
v_call: TRBV30

cdr3_aa: CASGEGSPADGYTF
cdr3_nt: TGTGCCAGCGGGGAGGGCAGTCCCGCGGATGGCTACACCTTC
j_call: TRBJ1-2
cdr3_length: 14
clone_size: few
d_call: .
v_call: TRBV6-1

cdr3_aa: CASSYSGSSGANVLTF
cdr3_nt: TGTGCCAGCAGTTACTCCGGGTCATCTGGGGCCAACGTCCTGACTTTC
j_call: TRBJ2-6
cdr3_length: 16
clone_size: .
d_call: .
v_call: TRBV6-5

cdr3_aa: CASSPGRLAGTTDTQYF
cdr3_nt: TGTGCCAGCAGCCCGGGGAGGCTAGCGGGGACCACAGATACGCAGTATTTT
j_call: TRBJ2-3
cdr3_length: 17
clone_size: .
d_call: TRBD2
v_call: TRBV9

cdr3_aa: CASSPGGVYGYTF
cdr3_nt: TGTGCCAGCAGTCCCGGCGGGGTCTATGGCTACACCTTC
j_call: TRBJ1-2
cdr3_length: 13
clone_size: .
d_call: .
v_call: TRBV6-5

cdr3_aa: CASSQDLATNEKLFF
cdr3_nt: TGCGCCAGCAGCCAAGATTTAGCAACTAATGAAAAACTGTTTTTT
j_call: TRBJ1-4
cdr3_length: 15
clone_size: .
d_call: .
v_call: TRBV4-1

cdr3_aa: CASSRLQVQSSYEQYF
cdr3_nt: TGTGCCAGCAGTAGATTACAGGTCCAAAGCTCCTACGAGCAGTACTTC
j_call: TRBJ2-7
cdr3_length: 16
clone_size: .
d_call: .
v_call: TRBV2

cdr3_aa: CASTPGLAGVPGSYEQYF
cdr3_nt: TGTGCCAGTACTCCGGGACTAGCGGGAGTGCCGGGCTCCTACGAGCAGTACTTC
j_call: TRBJ2-7
cdr3_length: 18
clone_size: .
d_call: TRBD2
v_call: TRBV19

cdr3_aa: CASSLVVDRPYEQYF
cdr3_nt: TGTGCCAGCAGCCTTGTCGTCGACAGACCCTACGAGCAGTACTTC
j_call: TRBJ2-7
cdr3_length: 15
clone_size: .
d_call: .
v_call: TRBV27

cdr3_aa: CASSQSSGDYNEQFF
cdr3_nt: TGCGCCAGCAGCCAATCTAGCGGGGACTACAATGAGCAGTTCTTC
j_call: TRBJ2-1
cdr3_length: 15
clone_size: .
d_call: TRBD2
v_call: TRBV4-3

cdr3_aa: CASSMRVSSSYNEQFF
cdr3_nt: TGTGCCAGTAGTATGAGGGTATCCAGCTCCTACAATGAGCAGTTCTTC
j_call: TRBJ2-1
cdr3_length: 16
clone_size: .
d_call: .
v_call: TRBV19

cdr3_aa: CASSEGTGGYNEQFF
cdr3_nt: TGTGCCAGCAGTGAAGGGACAGGGGGCTACAATGAGCAGTTCTTC
j_call: TRBJ2-1
cdr3_length: 15
clone_size: .
d_call: TRBD1
v_call: TRBV6-1

cdr3_aa: CASSLSASSYEQYF
cdr3_nt: TGTGCCAGCAGCTTATCCGCTAGCTCCTACGAGCAGTACTTC
j_call: TRBJ2-7
cdr3_length: 14
clone_size: .
d_call: .
v_call: TRBV7-9

cdr3_aa: CASSQSPQGLPGYGYTF
cdr3_nt: TGTGCCAGCAGCCAAAGCCCACAGGGGCTACCTGGCTATGGCTACACCTTC
j_call: TRBJ1-2
cdr3_length: 17
clone_size: .
d_call: TRBD1
v_call: TRBV7-3

cdr3_aa: CASGGSGETQYF
cdr3_nt: TGTGCCAGCGGCGGGAGTGGCGAGACCCAGTACTTC
j_call: TRBJ2-5
cdr3_length: 12
clone_size: .
d_call: TRBD2
v_call: TRBV2

cdr3_aa: CASRSRGFGNTIYF
cdr3_nt: TGTGCCAGCAGGTCAAGGGGTTTTGGAAACACCATATATTTT
j_call: TRBJ1-3
cdr3_length: 14
clone_size: .
d_call: .
v_call: TRBV6-5

cdr3_aa: CASSLAQGGEKLFF
cdr3_nt: TGTGCCAGCAGCTTAGCGCAAGGGGGAGAAAAACTGTTTTTT
j_call: TRBJ1-4
cdr3_length: 14
clone_size: .
d_call: .
v_call: TRBV7-9

cdr3_aa: CASSSTGTDYGYTF
cdr3_nt: TGTGCCAGCAGTTCTACAGGGACGGACTATGGCTACACCTTC
j_call: TRBJ1-2
cdr3_length: 14
clone_size: .
d_call: .
v_call: TRBV5-6

cdr3_aa: CASSDTSGQPGELFF
cdr3_nt: TGTGCCAGCAGTGACACTAGCGGCCAGCCCGGGGAGCTGTTTTTT
j_call: TRBJ2-2
cdr3_length: 15
clone_size: .
d_call: TRBD2
v_call: TRBV6-4

cdr3_aa: CASSLIHSTNEKLFF
cdr3_nt: TGCGCCAGCAGCTTGATACATTCAACTAATGAAAAACTGTTTTTT
j_call: TRBJ1-4
cdr3_length: 15
clone_size: .
d_call: .
v_call: TRBV5-1

cdr3_aa: CASSSPQGSTDTQYF
cdr3_nt: TGTGCCAGCAGCTCTCCCCAGGGAAGCACAGATACGCAGTATTTT
j_call: TRBJ2-3
cdr3_length: 15
clone_size: .
d_call: .
v_call: TRBV25-1

cdr3_aa: CASSQAFWTGSNSYNEQFF
cdr3_nt: TGTGCCAGCAGCCAAGCTTTCTGGACAGGGTCCAACTCCTACAATGAGCAGTTCTTC
j_call: TRBJ2-1
cdr3_length: 19
clone_size: .
d_call: TRBD1
v_call: TRBV14